This T cell receptor beta chain was recovered during a study of regulatory T cells in long-lasting Graves disease. Study conclusions and caveats: Persistent disease preferred TRBV28, TRBJ1-2 and TRBJ2-5.

V lost 5 bases to trimming and J lost 9 bases; unmatched junction nucleotides: 4. This CDR3 contains 11 residues. Per the germline V gene, CDR1 is DFQATT and CDR2 is SNEGSKA (reference sequence). Construction of the TCR beta libraries employed iRepertoire HTBI primers in conjunction with Arm-PCR of CDR3 regions. TCRdb reprocessed the multiplex PCR reads with MiXCR, giving one entry per CDR3 protein. Counted here are some 280,000 distinct CDR3 sequences, under 25% occurring once; the ten biggest clones make up around 50%. In regard to this clonotype: Antigen unknown.

Time point given: persistent/refractory GD, antithyroid drugs over 5 years with positive TRAb. Making the TCR library involved RNA that had been extracted from PBMCs. The starting material was peripheral blood mononuclear cells (PBMCs), obtained when the disease was refractory, from a patient treated with antithyroid drugs. This clonotype originated in a female donor with Graves disease. The chain joins TRBV20-1 to TRBJ2-1; 7 positions match TRBD2. The CDR3 nucleotides read TGCAGTGCTTTGACTAGCAGTGAGCAGTTCTTC. Its translation: CSALTSSEQFF.